This TCR beta chain was recovered during a study of blood T cell repertoires in COVID-19. Study-level background: Nucleic acid was either cDNA or gDNA, and it came from T cells, B-cell-depleted T cells, or PBMCs.

In the original processing: By means of reference gene primer amplification, nucleated cell counts were estimated. Produced via immunoSEQ multiplex PCR; TCRdb's table is partial and in-frame only. Clone size and V and J calls were adopted from that table, with D and trimming inferred from the DNA. Of roughly 170,000 clones in the sample, roughly nine tenths were seen once. The CDR3 has 15 amino acids. The germline V gene has CDR1 SGHRS and CDR2 YFSETQ. V was trimmed by 0 bases and J by 8 bases, leaving 14 bases between them. This clonotype originated in a man between 60 and 75 years old with acute or convalescent COVID-19. The chain couples TRBV5-1 to TRBJ1-4; the D gene is possibly TRBD1 (5 bases). Sequencing was carried out using peripheral blood. CDR3 DNA sequence: TGCGCCAGCAGCTTGGCCGGGGGGATCAACGAAAAACTGTTTTTT. Its translation is CASSLAGGINEKLFF.